By sample fraction, the clone carrying this T cell receptor beta chain is medium-sized. Its target is unknown. Other DNA sequences within the sample encode an identical CDR3. The germline V gene encodes CDR1 MDHEN and CDR2 SYDVKM. V was trimmed by 6 bases and J by 2 bases, leaving 10 bases between them. This CDR3 has 14 residues. The entry originates in a study of OX40 agonist ivuxolimab in advanced cancers. Study details: Patients enrolled in dose escalation were diagnosed with hepatocellular carcinoma, melanoma, renal cell or head and neck cancer. General study points: Averaged across samples, CD8+ T cells carried more expanded clones than CD4+ did.

On cycle 4 day 1 and cycle 7 day 1, as well as at baseline, blood was sampled. Only in-frame clones appear in the TCRdb table, and some are missing; sequencing was by immunoSEQ multiplex PCR. The data show 7,000 to 9,500 clones, roughly 70% seen once. This sequence originates from an adult with an advanced solid tumor such as melanoma, head and neck, liver or kidney cancer. Sample: CD4+ or CD8+ T cells sorted from blood, taken in a trial of the OX40 agonist ivuxolimab. V and J are TRBV28 and TRBJ1-4; D is perhaps TRBD1 (5 bases). The CDR3 spells CASRWTPTNEKLFF. CDR3 DNA: TGTGCCAGCAGGTGGACACCCACTAATGAAAAACTGTTTTTT.